This T cell receptor beta chain was recorded in a study of response to subunit inactivated influenza vaccine. V lost 1 base, J lost 8 bases, and 11 bases stayed unmatched. The CDR3 totals 16 residues. The germline CDR1 and CDR2 sequences are MDHEN and SYDVKM. This clonotype has ten or more counts. Each CDR3 protein gets one entry after TCRdb re-called the RT-PCR reads with MiXCR. Of about 570,000 distinct CDR3 sequences detected, about 10% appear once; the ten largest clones hold 11%. Another study also made use of these data, one on T cells expressing NK-cell markers. According to that study: 5'RACE template switching with UMIs generated TCR beta cDNA. Dominant NKG2C+ clonotypes accounted for roughly 1.0-8% of CD8+ T cells in roughly 6 donors. Leadership of the CD3+CD56-NKG2C+ fraction also belonged to these clonotypes in a handful of donors. The HCMV specificity of the expanded NKG2C+ T cell clones stayed unresolved.

The rearrangement joins TRBV28 to TRBJ2-1; the match to TRBD2 covers 7 bases. The receptor was derived from a man aged 50 or older who received an inactivated influenza vaccine. The specimen was PBMCs from blood, collected on the day of vaccination. The CDR3 sequence: CASSLLGVAGRDEQFF. The CDR3, as DNA: TGTGCCAGCAGTTTATTAGGGGTAGCGGGCCGCGATGAGCAGTTCTTC.